These 27 T cell receptor beta chains were sequenced from one sample in a study of blood T cell repertoires in COVID-19 (TCRdb year 2020). Receptor libraries were prepared by the immunoSEQ multiplex PCR assay. The immuneACCESS repertoire file appears here via TCRdb, limited to in-frame rearrangements. These files lack a portion of the clones; in checked studies, under half of the deficit traces to unresolved V genes, and the cause of the others is not known. The table for this sample lists about 74,000 clones; about four fifths of them were counted only once. The ten most abundant clones make up over 35% of the sample. Sample: peripheral blood. Receptor source: a man in his 70s with acute or convalescent COVID-19.

The chain has TRBV25-1 and TRBJ2-5; 8 bases agree with TRBD1. The CDR3 length is 13 residues. Germline V lookup: CDR1 MGHDK, CDR2 SYGVNS. V shed 4 bases and J 2 bases; nucleotides not matched to a gene: 0. The CDR3, as DNA: TGTGCCAGCAGTGGGGACAGGCAAGAGACCCAGTACTTC. It yields the protein CASSGDRQETQYF.

V usage is TRBV5-1 and J usage is TRBJ2-1; 7 nucleotides line up with TRBD2. The CDR3 loop spans 16 amino acids. Germline values: CDR1 SGHRS, CDR2 YFSETQ. The ends lost 0 bases at V and 8 bases at J; junction bases unmatched: 11. The CDR3 nucleotides read TGCGCCAGCAGCTTGGCGGTGAAGCGGGACGTCGATGAGCAGTTCTTC. This gives the protein CASSLAVKRDVDEQFF.

This rearrangement joins TRBV6-2 or TRBV6-3 to TRBJ1-2; D is possibly TRBD1 (5 bases). V lost 2 bases, J lost 8 bases, and 12 bases lay in between. The CDR3 is made up of 13 amino acids. Germline CDR1 reads MNHEY; CDR2 reads SVGEGT. The CDR3 protein is CASSYLQGGGYTF. Here the CDR3 DNA reads TGTGCCAGCAGTTACCTGCAGGGCGGCGGCTACACCTTC.

The rearrangement uses TRBV18 and TRBJ1-1; TRBD1 agrees at 11 bases. Germline V gene sequence: CDR1 KGHSH, CDR2 LQKENI. V shed 1 base, J shed 5 bases, and the junction held 6 bases outside the gene matches. This CDR3 has 16 residues. CDR3 residues: CASSPQMGTGGTEAFF. The CDR3 nucleotides read TGTGCCAGCTCACCACAGATGGGGACAGGGGGAACTGAAGCTTTCTTT. The full variable domain, rest sourced from reference TRBV18 and TRBJ1-1, is NAGVMQNPRHLVRRRGQEARLRCSPMKGHSHVYWYRQLPEEGLKFMVYLQKENIIDESGMPKERFSAEFPKEGPSILRIQQVVRGDSAAYFCASSPQMGTGGTEAFFGQGTRLTVV.

The rearrangement links TRBV4-2 to TRBJ1-2, with TRBD1 as a possible D gene (6 bases). Germline values: CDR1 LGHNA, CDR2 YNFKEQ. V gave up 3 bases and J gave up 6 bases, with 14 bases separating them. The length of the CDR3 is 14 residues. As DNA, the CDR3 is TGTGCCAGCAGCCACACGACCAGGGGAGATGGCTACACCTTC. It translates to CASSHTTRGDGYTF.

The chain is built from TRBV19 and TRBJ2-2; D unresolved. V lost 1 base to trimming and J lost 1 base, with 4 bases between them. The CDR3 has 14 residues. The germline CDR1 and CDR2 sequences are LNHDA and SQIVND (reference sequence). CDR3 loop: CASSIAGNTGELFF. The CDR3 DNA is TGTGCCAGTAGTATAGCAGGGAACACCGGGGAGCTGTTTTTT.

The chain uses TRBV7-2 and TRBJ1-6; unclear D gene. Trimming left V 1 base short and J 10 bases short, with 5 bases between. The CDR3 has 12 residues. Germline V gene sequence: CDR1 SGHTA, CDR2 FQGNSA. CDR3 coding DNA: TGTGCCAGCAGCTTAGACAGATCACCCCTCCACTTT. This codes for CASSLDRSPLHF.

The chain carries TRBV11-2 and TRBJ1-1; D is ambiguous. V gave up 8 bases and J gave up 6 bases, with 10 bases separating them. Germline lookup yields CDR1 SGHAT and CDR2 FQNNGV. This CDR3 is built from 11 residues. CDR3 sequence reads: CASGEVSEAFF. As DNA, the CDR3 is TGTGCCAGCGGGGAGGTGTCTGAAGCTTTCTTT.

The J gene is TRBJ2-5, the V gene TRBV10-1; 9 positions agree with TRBD1. The CDR3 is 13 residues long. Germline values: CDR1 WNHNN, CDR2 SYGVQD (reference sequence). Unmatched junction bases numbered 5, after V lost 3 bases and J lost 9 bases. CDR3 sequence: CASSEGRDRAQYF. For the CDR3, the DNA is TGCGCCAGCAGTGAAGGGAGGGACAGGGCCCAGTACTTC.

The CDR3 spells CASSLDWGRSYEQYF. Here the CDR3 DNA reads TGTGCCAGCAGTCTTGACTGGGGGCGCTCCTACGAGCAGTACTTC. V is TRBV28 and J is TRBJ2-7, with a possible D match to TRBD1 (6 bases). Germline-derived CDR1 and CDR2 are MDHEN and SYDVKM. Trimming pared 5 bases from V and 0 bases from J, leaving 14 bases between. The CDR3 covers 15 residues.

This rearrangement joins TRBV18 to TRBJ2-1; 8 bases are a match to TRBD2. In germline, CDR1 is KGHSH, CDR2 LQKENI. The CDR3 spans 16 residues. The ends lost 1 base at V and 5 bases at J; junction bases unmatched: 7. In nucleotides, the CDR3 is TGTGCCAGCTCACCACTTACGGGAGGGAGAAACAATGAGCAGTTCTTC. This codes for CASSPLTGGRNNEQFF. Full variable domain (missing parts from reference TRBV18 and TRBJ2-1): NAGVMQNPRHLVRRRGQEARLRCSPMKGHSHVYWYRQLPEEGLKFMVYLQKENIIDESGMPKERFSAEFPKEGPSILRIQQVVRGDSAAYFCASSPLTGGRNNEQFFGPGTRLTVL.

This sequence joins TRBV6-1 and TRBJ1-5; D is possibly TRBD1 (6 bases). Trimming removed 2 bases at V and 2 bases at J, with 10 bases between. The CDR3 covers 15 residues. Looked up from germline, CDR1 is MNHNS and CDR2 is SASEGT. CDR3 DNA: TGTGCCAGCAGTGAACAGGGACACCGCAATCAGCCCCAGCATTTT. It encodes CASSEQGHRNQPQHF.

This chain uses TRBV4-3 with TRBJ2-5, with 12 bases aligning to TRBD2. This CDR3 has 18 amino acids. The germline CDR1 and CDR2 sequences are LGHNA and YSLEER. J gave up 5 bases and V 0 bases, and 10 bases lay outside the gene matches. CDR3 nucleotides: TGCGCCAGCAGCCAAGATCAGACTAGCGGGGGAGGAGGGGAGACCCAGTACTTC. Translated: CASSQDQTSGGGGETQYF.

The rearrangement uses TRBV19 and TRBJ2-1; D is perhaps TRBD1 (5 bases). Germline V CDR1 and CDR2: LNHDA, SQIVND (reference sequence). V was clipped by 5 bases and J by 4 bases, with 9 bases between them. The CDR3 consists of 13 residues. CDR3 residues: CASSPNRYNEQFF. Written as DNA, the CDR3 is TGTGCCAGTAGTCCCAACAGGTACAATGAGCAGTTCTTC.

The CDR3 nucleotides are TGTGCCAGCAGACTGGACAGGGGGTTTACCTACGAGCAGTACTTC. Translating gives CASRLDRGFTYEQYF. The gene calls are TRBV6-1 and TRBJ2-7; 10 nucleotides match TRBD1. J was trimmed by 2 bases and V by 6 bases; bases with no gene match: 7. Germline lookup yields CDR1 MNHNS and CDR2 SASEGT. The CDR3 loop spans 15 amino acids.

This clone was seen ten or more times. The chain employs TRBV30 and TRBJ2-3; D unresolved. Germline loops: CDR1 GTSNPN, CDR2 SVGIG (reference sequence). CDR3 size: 14 residues. The V gene lost 4 bases and the J gene lost 1 base, with 12 bases spanning the gap. The DNA for the CDR3 is TGTGCCTGGAAGGTGGAAGGAGGCACAGATACGCAGTATTTT. Translating gives CAWKVEGGTDTQYF.

The chain carries TRBV10-3 and TRBJ2-7; 9 bases match TRBD1. Germline CDR1 is ENHRY and CDR2 is SYGVKD. The V gene end was trimmed by 2 bases and the J gene end by 11 bases; junction bases not matched to a gene: 4. There are 12 residues in the CDR3. The DNA of the CDR3 is TGTGCCATCAGTGAGCAGGGACAGGGCGAGTACTTC. This encodes CAISEQGQGEYF.

The chain uses TRBV29-1 and TRBJ2-1, with 9 bases aligning to TRBD2. Trimming at V came to 6 bases and at J to 4 bases, leaving 10 bases not matched to a gene. CDR3 size: 15 residues. Germline V lookup: CDR1 SQVTM, CDR2 ANQGSEA. CDR3 DNA sequence: TGCAGCGTCGCCTTCGGACTAGCGAGATACAATGAGCAGTTCTTC. It is translated as CSVAFGLARYNEQFF.

The chain couples TRBV7-9 to TRBJ2-7; the match to TRBD1 covers 9 bases. The CDR3 has 14 residues. With V trimmed by 6 bases and J by 2 bases, 5 bases remained unmatched. CDR1 is SEHNR and CDR2 is FQNEAQ in the germline V gene (reference sequence). The CDR3 protein is CASSQTGGTYEQYF. The CDR3 coding sequence is TGTGCCAGCAGTCAAACAGGGGGCACCTACGAGCAGTACTTC.

The genes are TRBV29-1 and TRBJ1-2; D remains ambiguous. Trimming pared 5 bases from V and 4 bases from J, leaving 20 bases between. The CDR3 has 15 amino acids. Germline CDR1 SQVTM, CDR2 ANQGSEA. This CDR3 is CSVYGLRVDGYGYTF. CDR3 bases: TGCAGCGTTTATGGTCTTCGGGTGGATGGCTATGGCTACACCTTC. Together with reference TRBV29-1 and TRBJ1-2, the CDR3 gives the full variable domain: SAVISQKPSRDICQRGTSLTIQCQVDSQVTMMFWYRQQPGQSLTLIATANQGSEATYESGFVIDKFPISRPNLTFSTLTVSNMSPEDSSIYLCSVYGLRVDGYGYTFGSGTRLTVV.

CDR3 sequence: CASSGYDITADTQYF. Written as DNA, the CDR3 is TGTGCCAGCAGCGGCTACGATATTACGGCAGATACGCAGTATTTT. The chain couples TRBV9 to TRBJ2-3; the D is unclear. V was shortened by 3 bases and J by 4 bases, with 15 bases between the two germline ends. The CDR3 is made up of 15 amino acids. Germline loops: CDR1 SGDLS, CDR2 YYNGEE.

This chain connects TRBV6-5 to TRBJ1-5; D might be TRBD1 (6 bases). Germline values: CDR1 MNHEY, CDR2 SVGAGI. The CDR3 contains 14 residues. V dropped 2 bases and J dropped 2 bases, with 7 bases sitting between them. CDR3 sequence: CASSYNRGNQPQHF. The CDR3 region has the DNA TGTGCCAGCAGTTACAACAGGGGCAATCAGCCCCAGCATTTT.

This clone was counted only a few times. The CDR3 bases are TGTGCCAGCAGCCCCGAGACAGCGTCTCGGCTCCAGCATTTT. This translates into CASSPETASRLQHF. J is TRBJ1-5 and V is TRBV7-8; perhaps TRBD1 as D (5 bases). The CDR3 consists of 14 residues. Germline V gene sequence: CDR1 SGHVS, CDR2 FQNEAQ. With 5 bases removed from V and 12 bases from J, the gap between germline ends came to 20 bases. Supplemented by reference TRBV7-8 and TRBJ1-5, the full variable domain reads GAGVSQSPRYKVAKRGQDVALRCDPISGHVSLFWYQQALGQGPEFLTYFQNEAQLDKSGLPSDRFFAERPEGSVSTLKIQRTQQEDSAVYLCASSPETASRLQHFGDGTRLSIL.

This clone was seen more than once but under ten times. The chain joins TRBV28 to TRBJ1-1; D call uncertain. The V and J ends lost 7 bases and 7 bases respectively, with 19 bases between them. CDR1 is MDHEN, CDR2 SYDVKM, per germline. The CDR3 length is 14 residues. CDR3 sequence (DNA): TGTGCCAGCACCTCCCCGGGTGGCGCGAGTGAAGCTTTCTTT. Translated, it gives CASTSPGGASEAFF.

The chain joins TRBV3-1 (or the pseudogene TRBV3-2) to TRBJ2-5, with TRBD2 identical over 7 bases. The CDR3 has 17 residues. Germline CDR1 reads LGHDT; CDR2 reads YNNKEL (reference sequence). J gave up 5 bases and V 0 bases, and 12 bases lay outside the gene matches. The CDR3 nucleotides read TGTGCCAGCAGCCAAGAAAAGTCTGGCGGGAGTCGGGAGACCCAGTACTTC. This encodes CASSQEKSGGSRETQYF.

The chain couples TRBV23-1 to TRBJ1-5; no reliable D call. TRBV23-1 belongs to the ORF category, with a function that is uncertain. The CDR3 loop spans 17 amino acids. Trimming took off 3 bases at V and 0 bases at J, with 15 bases between the two ends. The CDR3 DNA reads TGCGCCAGCAGTCACACTTACAGACCTAATAGCAATCAGCCCCAGCATTTT. Its translation: CASSHTYRPNSNQPQHF.

The genes are TRBV7-9 and TRBJ2-5; no reliable D call. The CDR3 extends over 12 amino acids. Trimming cost V 5 bases and J 5 bases, with 9 bases left between them. Germline V gene sequence: CDR1 SEHNR, CDR2 FQNEAQ (reference sequence). The CDR3 nucleotides read TGTGCCAGCAGCATCCTCGGGGAGACCCAGTACTTC. Its translation: CASSILGETQYF.